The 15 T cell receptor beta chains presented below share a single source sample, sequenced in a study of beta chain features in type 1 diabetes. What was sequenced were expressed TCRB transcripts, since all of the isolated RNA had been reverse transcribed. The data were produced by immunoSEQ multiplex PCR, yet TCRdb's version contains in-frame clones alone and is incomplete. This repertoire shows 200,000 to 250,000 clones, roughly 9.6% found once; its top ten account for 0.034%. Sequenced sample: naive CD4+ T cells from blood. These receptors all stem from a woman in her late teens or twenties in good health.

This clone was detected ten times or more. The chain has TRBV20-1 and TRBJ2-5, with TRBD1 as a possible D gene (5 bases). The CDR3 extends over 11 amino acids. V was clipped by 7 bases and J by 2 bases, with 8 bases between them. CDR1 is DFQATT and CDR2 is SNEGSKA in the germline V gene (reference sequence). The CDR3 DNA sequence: TGCAGTGGACAGCTACAAGAGACCCAGTACTTC. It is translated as CSGQLQETQYF.

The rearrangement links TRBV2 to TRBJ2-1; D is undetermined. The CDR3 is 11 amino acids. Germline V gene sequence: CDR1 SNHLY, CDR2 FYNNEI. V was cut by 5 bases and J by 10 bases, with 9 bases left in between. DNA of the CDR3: TGTGCCAGCAGTCCTCAACTAGAGCAGTTCTTC. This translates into CASSPQLEQFF. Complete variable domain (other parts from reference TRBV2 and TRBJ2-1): EPEVTQTPSHQVTQMGQEVILRCVPISNHLYFYWYRQILGQKVEFLVSFYNNEISEKSEIFDDQFSVERPDGSNFTLKIRSTKLEDSAMYFCASSPQLEQFFGPGTRLTVL.

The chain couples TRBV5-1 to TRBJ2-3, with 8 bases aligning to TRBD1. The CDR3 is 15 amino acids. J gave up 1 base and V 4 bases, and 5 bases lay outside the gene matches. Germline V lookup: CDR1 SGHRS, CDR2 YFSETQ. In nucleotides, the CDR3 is TGCGCCAGCAGCGTCGGGACAGGTCGCACAGATACGCAGTATTTT. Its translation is CASSVGTGRTDTQYF.

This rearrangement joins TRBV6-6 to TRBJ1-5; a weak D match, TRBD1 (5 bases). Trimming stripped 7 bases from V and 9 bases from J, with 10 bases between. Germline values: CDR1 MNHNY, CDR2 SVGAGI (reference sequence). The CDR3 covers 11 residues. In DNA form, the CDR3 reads TGTGCCAGCAATCAGGGAGGGCCCCAGCATTTT. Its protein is CASNQGGPQHF.

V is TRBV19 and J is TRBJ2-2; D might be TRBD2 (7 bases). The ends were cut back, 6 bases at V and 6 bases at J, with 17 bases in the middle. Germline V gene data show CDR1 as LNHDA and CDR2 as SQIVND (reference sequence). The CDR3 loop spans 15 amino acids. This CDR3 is CASSFRGGFPGELFF. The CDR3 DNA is TGTGCCAGTAGCTTCAGGGGAGGGTTTCCCGGGGAGCTGTTTTTT.

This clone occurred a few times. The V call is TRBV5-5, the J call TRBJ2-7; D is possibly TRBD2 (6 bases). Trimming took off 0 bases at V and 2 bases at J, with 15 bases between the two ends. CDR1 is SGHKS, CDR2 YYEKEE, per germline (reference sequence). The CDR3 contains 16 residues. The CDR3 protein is CASSLAPGRTTYEQYF. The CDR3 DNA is TGTGCCAGCAGCTTGGCACCGGGACGGACTACCTACGAGCAGTACTTC.

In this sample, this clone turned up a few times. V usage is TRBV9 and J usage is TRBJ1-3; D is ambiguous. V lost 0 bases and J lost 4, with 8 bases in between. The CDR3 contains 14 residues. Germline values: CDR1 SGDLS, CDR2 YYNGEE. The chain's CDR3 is CASSVGGQGNTIYF. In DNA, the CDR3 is TGTGCCAGCAGCGTAGGAGGTCAGGGAAACACCATATATTTT.

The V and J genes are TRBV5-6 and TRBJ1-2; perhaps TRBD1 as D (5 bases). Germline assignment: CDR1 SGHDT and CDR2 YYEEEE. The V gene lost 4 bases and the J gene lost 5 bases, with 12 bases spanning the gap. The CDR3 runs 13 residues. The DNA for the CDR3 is TGTGCCAGCAGCCCGGGGGTTGGATATGGCTACACCTTC. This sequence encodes CASSPGVGYGYTF.

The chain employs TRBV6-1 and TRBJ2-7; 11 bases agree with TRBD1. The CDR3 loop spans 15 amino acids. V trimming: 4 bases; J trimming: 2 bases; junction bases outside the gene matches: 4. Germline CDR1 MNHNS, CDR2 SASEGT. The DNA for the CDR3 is TGTGCCAGCAGTGGGACAGGGGGCTTCCCCTACGAGCAGTACTTC. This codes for CASSGTGGFPYEQYF.

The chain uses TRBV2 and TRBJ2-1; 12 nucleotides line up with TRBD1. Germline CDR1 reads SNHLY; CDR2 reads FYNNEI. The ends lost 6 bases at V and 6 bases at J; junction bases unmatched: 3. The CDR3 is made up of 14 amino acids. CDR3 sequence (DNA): TGTGCCAGCAGGGGGACAGGGGGCCGCAATGAGCAGTTCTTC. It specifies CASRGTGGRNEQFF.

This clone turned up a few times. As DNA, the CDR3 is TGTGCCAGTAGTACCAACAGGGAAGGCAATCAGCCCCAGCATTTT. This encodes CASSTNREGNQPQHF. The chain employs TRBV19 and TRBJ1-5; weak D call: TRBD1 (6 bases). Per the germline V gene, CDR1 is LNHDA and CDR2 is SQIVND (reference sequence). V lost 4 bases and J lost 2, with 12 bases in between. The CDR3 loop spans 15 amino acids.

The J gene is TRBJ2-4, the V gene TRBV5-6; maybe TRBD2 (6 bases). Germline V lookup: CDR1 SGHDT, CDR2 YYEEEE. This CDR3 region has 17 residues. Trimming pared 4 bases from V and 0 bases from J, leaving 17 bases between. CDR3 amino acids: CASSARLAVIAKNIQYF. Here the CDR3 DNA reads TGTGCCAGCAGCGCCCGATTAGCGGTTATAGCCAAAAACATTCAGTACTTC.

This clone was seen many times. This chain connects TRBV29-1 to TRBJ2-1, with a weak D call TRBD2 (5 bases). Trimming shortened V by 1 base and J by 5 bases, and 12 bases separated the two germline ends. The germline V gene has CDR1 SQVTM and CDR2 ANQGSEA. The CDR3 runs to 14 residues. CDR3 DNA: TGCAGCGTTGAAGGAAGGCTAGCCAACAATGAGCAGTTCTTC. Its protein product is CSVEGRLANNEQFF.

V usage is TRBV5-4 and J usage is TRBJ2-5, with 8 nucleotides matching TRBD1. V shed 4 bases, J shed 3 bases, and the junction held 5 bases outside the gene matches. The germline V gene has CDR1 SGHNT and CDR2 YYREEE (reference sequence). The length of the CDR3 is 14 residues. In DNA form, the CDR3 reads TGTGCCAGCAGCCGCGAGACAGGGGAAGAGACCCAGTACTTC. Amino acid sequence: CASSRETGEETQYF. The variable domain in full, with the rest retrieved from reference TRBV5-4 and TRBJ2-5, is ETGVTQSPTHLIKTRGQQVTLRCSSQSGHNTVSWYQQALGQGPQFIFQYYREEENGRGNFPPRFSGLQFPNYSSELNVNALELDDSALYLCASSRETGEETQYFGPGTRLLVL.

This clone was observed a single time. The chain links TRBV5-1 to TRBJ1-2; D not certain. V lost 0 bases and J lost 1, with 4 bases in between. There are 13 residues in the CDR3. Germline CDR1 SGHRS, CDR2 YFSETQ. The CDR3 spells CASSLALNYGYTF. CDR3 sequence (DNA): TGCGCCAGCAGCTTGGCCCTTAACTATGGCTACACCTTC.